The 8 T cell receptor beta chains reported below all come from one sample, sequenced in a study of graft-versus-host responses after intestinal transplantation. The protocol was immunoSEQ multiplex PCR, while the TCRdb copy is restricted to in-frame clones and leaves out a portion. Of 85,000 to 100,000 clones listed, 86% are singletons. Sequencing was performed on PBMCs, taken 255 days after intestinal transplant. These receptors all come from a human patient who received an intestinal transplant, so some T cells may come from the graft donor.

The chain joins TRBV7-3 to TRBJ1-6, with D perhaps matching TRBD1 (5 bases). Trimming stripped 3 bases from V and 3 bases from J, with 9 bases between. CDR3 length: 15 amino acids. Germline V gene sequence: CDR1 SGHTA, CDR2 FQGTGA. Here the CDR3 DNA reads TGTGCCAGCAGCTTTACGGGACTCTATAATTCACCCCTCCACTTT. Protein: CASSFTGLYNSPLHF.

In its sample, this clone was seen a few times. The chain joins TRBV30 to TRBJ2-3; D is ambiguous. Trimming shortened V by 1 base and J by 1 base, and 12 bases separated the two germline ends. Germline loops: CDR1 GTSNPN, CDR2 SVGIG (reference sequence). The CDR3 totals 15 residues. The CDR3 spells CAWSALSARTDTQYF. The CDR3 nucleotides read TGTGCCTGGAGTGCGTTGTCGGCCCGCACAGATACGCAGTATTTT.

The chain combines TRBV19 with TRBJ1-5; no clear D. The V end lost 4 bases, the J end lost 5 bases, and 6 bases lay between the germline ends. The germline gives CDR1 LNHDA, CDR2 SQIVND (reference sequence). There are 12 residues in the CDR3. CDR3 loop: CASSSPYQPQHF. The CDR3, as DNA: TGTGCCAGTAGTAGCCCCTATCAGCCCCAGCATTTT.

CDR3 bases: TGTGCCAGCAGCCCCCTACATCGCCTAGCGGGAGGGCCCAATGAGCAGTTCTTC. Its translation is CASSPLHRLAGGPNEQFF. The chain couples TRBV27 to TRBJ2-1; 12 bases map to TRBD2. V trimming: 6 bases; J trimming: 6 bases; junction bases outside the gene matches: 15. The germline gives CDR1 MNHEY, CDR2 SMNVEV (reference sequence). This CDR3 has 18 amino acids.

The chain combines TRBV11-3 with TRBJ2-5, with 11 bases identical to TRBD1. Germline CDR1 is SGHNT and CDR2 is YENEEA. CDR3 length: 16 residues. The trim removed 1 base at V and 1 base at J, leaving 2 bases unmatched. This CDR3 reads CASSLGTGGIQETQYF. The CDR3 DNA reads TGTGCCAGCAGCTTAGGGACAGGGGGCATCCAAGAGACCCAGTACTTC.

This clone was observed once. The V and J genes are TRBV28 and TRBJ2-1, with TRBD2 matching over 8 bases. The CDR3 runs to 16 residues. V shed 2 bases, J shed 8 bases, and the junction held 11 bases outside the gene matches. Per the germline V gene, CDR1 is MDHEN and CDR2 is SYDVKM. The CDR3 spells CASSLVLAGGRDEQFF. The CDR3 DNA reads as TGTGCCAGCAGTTTAGTGTTGGCGGGGGGCCGGGATGAGCAGTTCTTC.

The chain has TRBV28 and TRBJ2-5; 7 bases fit TRBD2. The CDR3 spans 14 residues. Trimming took 3 bases from V and 2 from J; bases not matched to a gene: 3. CDR1 is MDHEN, CDR2 SYDVKM, per germline. The CDR3 nucleotides are TGTGCCAGCAGTTTCCCGGGGGGTCAAGAGACCCAGTACTTC. Its protein is CASSFPGGQETQYF. The whole variable domain, remainder taken from reference TRBV28 and TRBJ2-5, is DVKVTQSSRYLVKRTGEKVFLECVQDMDHENMFWYRQDPGLGLRLIYFSYDVKMKEKGDIPEGYSVSREKKERFSLILESASTNQTSMYLCASSFPGGQETQYFGPGTRLLVL.

This chain connects TRBV4-1 to TRBJ1-1, with D maybe TRBD1 (5 bases). The length of the CDR3 is 14 residues. The V end was cut by 0 bases, the J end by 5 bases, with 10 bases between. Germline V gene sequence: CDR1 MGHRA, CDR2 YSYEKL. CDR3 bases: TGCGCCAGCAGCCAAGATGAGGGGAAAACTGAAGCTTTCTTT. It is translated as CASSQDEGKTEAFF.